This entry lists 28 T cell receptor beta chains sequenced from one sample in a study of shared clonotypes between healthy human individuals. Clones were sequenced by immunoSEQ multiplex PCR, and TCRdb holds only the in-frame ones, with some missing. The sample shows under 80,000 clones, 60% to 80% of them seen only once. The specimen was memory CD8+ T cells sorted from blood. This sample's subset: CD45RO+ cells pooled with CCR7-negative TemRA cells. Source of these receptors: a young man in good health.

The chain carries TRBV14 and TRBJ2-1, with 9 bases lining up with TRBD1. The CDR3 is 17 amino acids. Losses at the gene ends were 0 bases for V and 4 bases for J; bases not matched to a gene: 7. Germline V gene data show CDR1 as SGHDN and CDR2 as FVKESK. CDR3 amino acids: CASSQEFVGTGYNEQFF. The CDR3 DNA follows: TGTGCCAGCAGCCAAGAATTCGTCGGGACAGGGTACAATGAGCAGTTCTTC.

The gene calls are TRBV2 and TRBJ2-1; no clear D gene. Germline assignment: CDR1 SNHLY and CDR2 FYNNEI. The CDR3 contains 12 residues. Deletions cut 10 bases from V and 6 bases from J, with 13 bases between. CDR3 protein: CANARSGNEQFF. The CDR3 DNA sequence: TGTGCCAACGCTAGATCCGGCAATGAGCAGTTCTTC.

The rearrangement uses TRBV25-1 and TRBJ2-7; TRBD1 or TRBD2 may be the D gene (6 bases each). This CDR3 has 13 amino acids. The V end was cut by 3 bases, the J end by 4 bases, with 10 bases between. Germline values: CDR1 MGHDK, CDR2 SYGVNS. CDR3 sequence reads: CASSEGAGYEQYF. CDR3 coding DNA: TGTGCCAGCAGTGAGGGGGCGGGGTACGAGCAGTACTTC.

The gene calls are TRBV11-2 and TRBJ2-7; D perhaps matches TRBD1 (6 bases). In germline, CDR1 is SGHAT, CDR2 FQNNGV. This CDR3 spans 15 amino acids. V was trimmed by 3 bases and J by 3 bases, leaving 15 bases between them. CDR3: CASSLGAGDRYEQYF. In nucleotides, the CDR3 is TGTGCCAGCAGCTTGGGGGCAGGGGACCGCTACGAGCAGTACTTC.

V usage is TRBV7-8 and J usage is TRBJ2-3; 10 bases are a match to TRBD1. The junction had 10 bases not matched to a gene; V was cut back by 5 bases and J by 5 bases. CDR3 length: 16 amino acids. Looked up from germline, CDR1 is SGHVS and CDR2 is FQNEAQ. The CDR3 nucleotides read TGTGCCAGCAGCCCACCCTCCGGGACAGGGGAAGATACGCAGTATTTT. Its translation is CASSPPSGTGEDTQYF. Full variable domain (remainder filled in from reference TRBV7-8 and TRBJ2-3): GAGVSQSPRYKVAKRGQDVALRCDPISGHVSLFWYQQALGQGPEFLTYFQNEAQLDKSGLPSDRFFAERPEGSVSTLKIQRTQQEDSAVYLCASSPPSGTGEDTQYFGPGTRLTVL.

This clone was detected only a few times. The V gene is TRBV28, the J gene TRBJ2-6; 7 bases are a match to TRBD2. The CDR3 length is 20 residues. The trim removed 6 bases at V and 0 bases at J, leaving 17 bases unmatched. CDR1 is MDHEN and CDR2 is SYDVKM in the germline V gene. The CDR3 sequence: CASSGTIGWEGLSGANVLTF. The CDR3 DNA sequence: TGTGCCAGCAGCGGGACGATCGGGTGGGAGGGCCTCTCTGGGGCCAACGTCCTGACTTTC. Supplemented by reference TRBV28 and TRBJ2-6, the full variable domain reads DVKVTQSSRYLVKRTGEKVFLECVQDMDHENMFWYRQDPGLGLRLIYFSYDVKMKEKGDIPEGYSVSREKKERFSLILESASTNQTSMYLCASSGTIGWEGLSGANVLTFGAGSRLTVL.

CDR3 coding DNA: TGTGCCAGCAGCGCAATAGCGACTAGCGGGAAGTTCGAGCAGTACTTC. It specifies CASSAIATSGKFEQYF. The chain joins TRBV7-9 to TRBJ2-7; TRBD2 matches 11 bases. The V gene's germline CDR1 is SEHNR and CDR2 FQNEAQ (reference sequence). J was trimmed by 6 bases and V by 5 bases; bases with no gene match: 12. This CDR3 has 16 amino acids.

There are a few counts of this clone. This chain links TRBV7-3 with TRBJ2-1; unclear D gene. Trimming removed 5 bases from V and 8 bases from J, with 10 bases in between. Germline loops: CDR1 SGHTA, CDR2 FQGTGA. This CDR3 has 12 residues. The CDR3 nucleotides read TGTGCCAGCAGCCAGACAATCGATGAGCAGTTCTTC. As protein: CASSQTIDEQFF.

This chain connects TRBV11-2 to TRBJ2-3; TRBD1 matches 8 bases. The V segment lost 5 bases and the J segment 2 bases; nucleotides outside the gene matches: 6. This CDR3 spans 15 amino acids. Germline V gives CDR1 SGHAT, CDR2 FQNNGV. The CDR3 protein is CASSPGTGYTDTQYF. CDR3 nucleotides: TGTGCCAGCAGCCCCGGGACAGGTTACACAGATACGCAGTATTTT.

This sequence joins TRBV11-1 and TRBJ2-1, with D uncertain. Germline assignment: CDR1 SGHAT and CDR2 FQDESV (reference sequence). Trimming took 5 bases from V and 2 from J, leaving 13 bases between them. The CDR3 runs to 15 residues. CDR3 in amino acids: CASSPSYGPYNEQFF. The CDR3 coding sequence is TGTGCCAGCAGCCCGTCCTATGGACCCTACAATGAGCAGTTCTTC.

This clone showed up just once. A much larger clone differs from this one at a single base, so this may be a read error. This specimen includes other DNA sequences encoding the same CDR3. CDR3 protein: CATSRETGPEARQHF. The CDR3, as DNA: TGTGCCACCAGCAGAGAAACAGGACCCGAGGCGAGGCAGCATTTT. The V call is TRBV15, the J call TRBJ1-5; a weak D match, TRBD1 (5 bases). The germline V gene has CDR1 LNHNV and CDR2 YYDKDF (reference sequence). Trimming pared 0 bases from V and 13 bases from J, leaving 19 bases between. The CDR3 runs to 15 residues.

This clone has at least ten counts. Additional DNA sequences in this sample encode the identical CDR3. V and J are TRBV14 and TRBJ2-1; D perhaps matches TRBD1 (5 bases). The germline V and J ends were trimmed by 0 bases and 3 bases, with 12 bases remaining between them. The germline V gene encodes CDR1 SGHDN and CDR2 FVKESK. The CDR3 runs 16 residues. The CDR3: CASSQESQGLYNEQFF. The CDR3 DNA reads as TGTGCCAGCAGCCAAGAGAGTCAGGGCCTCTACAATGAGCAGTTCTTC.

This clone appeared once. A much larger clone sits a single nucleotide away, making a read error possible. This sample includes further DNA sequences coding for the same CDR3. In DNA, the CDR3 is TGTGCCAGCAGCCCACCCTTAGCGGGAGACAGGGGAGAGACCCAGTACTTC. Its protein is CASSPPLAGDRGETQYF. The genes are TRBV13 and TRBJ2-5; D possibly corresponds to TRBD2 (9 bases). The CDR3 loop spans 17 amino acids. Germline V gives CDR1 PRHDT, CDR2 FYEKMQ (reference sequence). Trimming removed 5 bases from V and 4 bases from J, with 23 bases in between.

The table lists this clone with a count of one. The J gene is TRBJ2-7, the V gene TRBV5-1; D might be TRBD2 (6 bases). Trimming removed 7 bases at V and 8 bases at J, with 19 bases between. The germline V gene has CDR1 SGHRS and CDR2 YFSETQ. The CDR3 spans 13 residues. CDR3 region: CASGRDFKDQQYF. CDR3 bases: TGCGCCAGCGGACGGGACTTCAAGGACCAGCAGTACTTC.

V usage is TRBV15 and J usage is TRBJ2-5, with D unclear. Germline V gives CDR1 LNHNV, CDR2 YYDKDF (reference sequence). V lost 0 bases to trimming and J lost 5 bases, with 13 bases between them. This CDR3 is 15 amino acids long. The CDR3 DNA reads TGTGCCACCAGCAGAGAATCTAACCCGGCGGAGACCCAGTACTTC. Translated, it gives CATSRESNPAETQYF. Full variable domain (rest looked up from reference TRBV15 and TRBJ2-5): DAMVIQNPRYQVTQFGKPVTLSCSQTLNHNVMYWYQQKSSQAPKLLFHYYDKDFNNEADTPDNFQSRRPNTSFCFLDIRSPGLGDTAMYLCATSRESNPAETQYFGPGTRLLVL.

The CDR3 nucleotides are TGTGCCAGCAGTCGTGCGGGCAGGGAAACGGTAGATGAAAAACTGTTTTTT. It translates to CASSRAGRETVDEKLFF. The V and J genes are TRBV28 and TRBJ1-4; tentative D call: TRBD1 (5 bases). Germline CDR1 is MDHEN and CDR2 is SYDVKM. The CDR3 loop spans 17 amino acids. The ends were cut back, 5 bases at V and 6 bases at J, with 22 bases in the middle.

This clone was seen a handful of times. The chain recombines TRBV25-1 with TRBJ2-7; 12 bases line up with TRBD2. The CDR3 has 15 residues. Germline values: CDR1 MGHDK, CDR2 SYGVNS. The trim removed 6 bases at V and 4 bases at J, leaving 7 bases unmatched. This CDR3 reads CASRGKTSGSYEQYF. DNA for the CDR3: TGTGCCAGCAGGGGAAAGACTAGCGGGAGTTACGAGCAGTACTTC.

The CDR3 loop is CATQSRDVDTGELFF. CDR3 DNA sequence: TGTGCTACTCAGTCGCGTGACGTGGACACCGGGGAGCTGTTTTTT. The genes are TRBV19 and TRBJ2-2; D unresolved. CDR3 length: 15 amino acids. Per the germline V gene, CDR1 is LNHDA and CDR2 is SQIVND (reference sequence).

CDR3 DNA: TGTGCCAGCAGCTTAGTCAGTCGTACAGATACGCAGTATTTT. This codes for CASSLVSRTDTQYF. The chain employs TRBV7-9 and TRBJ2-3, with D unresolved. CDR3 length: 14 residues. The germline CDR1 and CDR2 sequences are SEHNR and FQNEAQ (reference sequence). V was clipped by 1 base and J by 3 bases, with 8 bases between them. Full variable domain (remainder filled in from reference TRBV7-9 and TRBJ2-3): DTGVSQNPRHKITKRGQNVTFRCDPISEHNRLYWYRQTLGQGPEFLTYFQNEAQLEKSRLLSDRFSAERPKGSFSTLEIQRTEQGDSAMYLCASSLVSRTDTQYFGPGTRLTVL.

The genes are TRBV7-8 and TRBJ2-7, with D hard to call. This CDR3 is 13 amino acids long. Germline V gene data show CDR1 as SGHVS and CDR2 as FQNEAQ. The germline V and J ends were trimmed by 2 bases and 6 bases, with 11 bases remaining between them. CDR3 protein: CASSLPLGSEQYF. The CDR3 DNA follows: TGTGCCAGCAGCTTACCTTTGGGATCCGAGCAGTACTTC.

The chain employs TRBV13 and TRBJ2-1, with TRBD1 matching over 8 bases. The junction had 7 bases not matched to a gene; V was cut back by 4 bases and J by 5 bases. The CDR3 loop spans 15 amino acids. The germline CDR1 and CDR2 sequences are PRHDT and FYEKMQ (reference sequence). The CDR3, as DNA: TGTGCCAGCAGCTCTCGGACAGGGTGGAACAATGAGCAGTTCTTC. The encoded protein is CASSSRTGWNNEQFF.

The chain couples TRBV2 to TRBJ2-1; 10 bases agree with TRBD2. Per germline, CDR1 SNHLY and CDR2 FYNNEI. The CDR3 is 14 residues long. V lost 10 bases to trimming and J lost 6 bases; unmatched junction nucleotides: 9. The CDR3 loop is CATPSGRISNEQFF. CDR3 sequence (DNA): TGTGCCACCCCTAGCGGGAGAATTAGCAATGAGCAGTTCTTC.

V and J are TRBV19 and TRBJ1-5, with D possibly TRBD1 on 5 matching bases. V lost 3 bases, J lost 6 bases, and 15 bases lay in between. This CDR3 is built from 15 residues. Germline V gene data show CDR1 as LNHDA and CDR2 as SQIVND (reference sequence). In DNA form, the CDR3 reads TGTGCCAGTAGTATCCCCGACCCCGGGGGTCAGCCCCAGCATTTT. It codes for CASSIPDPGGQPQHF. Filled out from reference TRBV19 and TRBJ1-5, the complete variable domain reads DGGITQSPKYLFRKEGQNVTLSCEQNLNHDAMYWYRQDPGQGLRLIYYSQIVNDFQKGDIAEGYSVSREKKESFPLTVTSAQKNPTAFYLCASSIPDPGGQPQHFGDGTRLSIL.

At least ten counts were recorded for this clone. This chain joins TRBV2 and TRBJ2-3; D possibly uses TRBD1 or TRBD2 (5 bases each). V lost 4 bases to trimming and J lost 0 bases, with 11 bases between them. Germline-derived CDR1 and CDR2 are SNHLY and FYNNEI. There are 15 residues in the CDR3. The CDR3 region has the DNA TGTGCCAGCAGTGGGGGGACGACTAGCACAGATACGCAGTATTTT. As protein: CASSGGTTSTDTQYF.

This chain links TRBV29-1 with TRBJ2-1, with 13 bases that match TRBD2. V lost 4 bases and J lost 4; bases outside the gene matches: 4. This CDR3 region has 15 residues. The germline gives CDR1 SQVTM, CDR2 ANQGSEA. The CDR3 nucleotides are TGCAGCGTTGGGGGGACTAGCGGGACTTACAATGAGCAGTTCTTC. This gives the protein CSVGGTSGTYNEQFF.

The count of this clone is one. This chain uses TRBV7-9 with TRBJ2-7; 7 bases match TRBD1. Trimming took 5 bases from V and 3 from J; bases not matched to a gene: 13. The CDR3 is made up of 16 amino acids. Germline CDR1 is SEHNR and CDR2 is FQNEAQ (reference sequence). The CDR3 reads CASSAYRDSQGYEQYF. In nucleotides, the CDR3 is TGTGCCAGCAGCGCCTACCGGGACAGTCAAGGCTACGAGCAGTACTTC.

The chain links TRBV10-3 to TRBJ2-2; no clear D gene. Germline V CDR1 and CDR2: ENHRY, SYGVKD. Trimming took off 0 bases at V and 7 bases at J, with 12 bases between the two ends. The CDR3 runs to 15 residues. For the CDR3, the DNA is TGTGCCATCAGTGAGTCGATTTTAGGATTCGGGGAGCTGTTTTTT. It yields the protein CAISESILGFGELFF.

Only one count was recorded for this clone. V usage is TRBV11-3 and J usage is TRBJ2-2, with 7 positions matching TRBD2. There are 17 residues in the CDR3. Germline V gives CDR1 SGHNT, CDR2 YENEEA. The trim removed 3 bases at V and 0 bases at J, leaving 7 bases unmatched. The CDR3 region has the DNA TGTGCCAGCAGCTTCGGAGGAGCGGGAACGAACACCGGGGAGCTGTTTTTT. Translating it yields CASSFGGAGTNTGELFF.